This passage covers 17 T cell receptor beta chains from one sample sequenced in a study of cytomegalovirus exposure and HLA in healthy donors. Primers for the PCR totalled 60 Vbeta and 13 Jbeta. The assay was immunoSEQ multiplex PCR, and TCRdb's table has in-frame clones only and misses some. The table shows 70,000 to 100,000 clones, with 70% to 80% occurring only once. The sequenced sample was PBMCs. These receptors all come from a woman aged 45 to 65 in good health and CMV-seropositive.

The V and J genes are TRBV27 and TRBJ2-1; 8 bases align to TRBD2. J gave up 6 bases and V 2 bases, and 6 bases lay outside the gene matches. The CDR3 covers 15 residues. CDR1 and CDR2 (germline): MNHEY, SMNVEV (reference sequence). The CDR3 protein is CASSLGQGLGNEQFF. For the CDR3, the DNA is TGTGCCAGCAGTTTAGGCCAGGGACTAGGCAATGAGCAGTTCTTC.

The CDR3 loop is CAISGGAVNNSPLHF. DNA for the CDR3: TGTGCCATCAGTGGTGGGGCAGTAAATAATTCACCCCTCCACTTT. This rearrangement joins TRBV10-3 to TRBJ1-6; tentative D call: TRBD1 (5 bases). Per the germline V gene, CDR1 is ENHRY and CDR2 is SYGVKD. Deletions cut 4 bases from V and 5 bases from J, with 12 bases between. CDR3 length equals 15 residues.

The count of this clone is one. V and J are TRBV6-1 and TRBJ1-4; 9 bases map to TRBD1. V gave up 4 bases and J gave up 3 bases; unmatched junction bases: 9. Germline CDR1 and CDR2: MNHNS and SASEGT. The CDR3 sequence is 17 residues long. CDR3 sequence: CASSGQGEMLANEKLFF. The CDR3 nucleotides read TGTGCCAGCAGTGGACAGGGGGAAATGTTAGCTAATGAAAAACTGTTTTTT.

The CDR3 region has the DNA TGTGCCAGCGGACAGTACTATGGCTACACCTTC. It specifies CASGQYYGYTF. The V gene is TRBV2, the J gene TRBJ1-2; D may be TRBD1 (6 bases). With 8 bases removed from V and 3 bases from J, the gap between germline ends came to 7 bases. From germline, CDR1 is SNHLY and CDR2 FYNNEI. The CDR3 spans 11 residues.

The rearrangement links TRBV6-5 to TRBJ2-3; 7 nucleotides agree with TRBD2. Germline assignment: CDR1 MNHEY and CDR2 SVGAGI. V gave up 6 bases and J gave up 0 bases; unmatched junction bases: 6. CDR3 length: 15 residues. The DNA of the CDR3 is TGTGCCAGCAGCCTGCTAGCGGAAAGCACAGATACGCAGTATTTT. This codes for CASSLLAESTDTQYF.

J is TRBJ2-5 and V is TRBV7-9, with 11 nucleotides matching TRBD1. The CDR3 has 16 amino acids. The V and J ends lost 5 bases and 6 bases, in that order; junction bases with no gene match: 11. Germline CDR1 SEHNR, CDR2 FQNEAQ (reference sequence). The DNA for the CDR3 is TGTGCCAGCAGCGATGCCGGGACAGGGGGGGGGAAGACCCAGTACTTC. Translated: CASSDAGTGGGKTQYF.

This chain joins TRBV25-1 and TRBJ1-6, with 9 bases matching TRBD1. The CDR3 has 15 residues. The germline CDR1 and CDR2 sequences are MGHDK and SYGVNS. Trimming cost V 5 bases and J 6 bases; bases outside gene matches: 5. The CDR3 DNA sequence: TGTGCCAGCAGTTTACAGGGGGCGGGTAATTCACCCCTCCACTTT. This codes for CASSLQGAGNSPLHF. Full variable domain (remainder filled in from reference TRBV25-1 and TRBJ1-6): EADIYQTPRYLVIGTGKKITLECSQTMGHDKMYWYQQDPGMELHLIHYSYGVNSTEKGDLSSESTVSRIRTEHFPLTLESARPSHTSQYLCASSLQGAGNSPLHFGNGTRLTVT.

V usage is TRBV19 and J usage is TRBJ1-1; 9 nucleotides line up with TRBD1. In germline, CDR1 is LNHDA, CDR2 SQIVND (reference sequence). CDR3 length equals 16 residues. V lost 7 bases, J lost 1 base, and 10 bases stayed unmatched. CDR3 nucleotides: TGTGCCAGTAAACCGGGACAGGGAACGAGGAACACTGAAGCTTTCTTT. Protein sequence: CASKPGQGTRNTEAFF.

The chain carries TRBV5-6 and TRBJ2-5; D is ambiguous. This CDR3 is 15 amino acids long. V lost 0 bases and J 0 bases, leaving 9 bases between the germline ends. CDR1 is SGHDT, CDR2 YYEEEE, per germline. CDR3 sequence (DNA): TGTGCCAGCAGCTTGGGGCTCGTCTACCAAGAGACCCAGTACTTC. Amino acid sequence: CASSLGLVYQETQYF. The full variable domain, in which reference TRBV5-6 and TRBJ2-5 provide the parts outside the CDR3, is DAGVTQSPTHLIKTRGQQVTLRCSPKSGHDTVSWYQQALGQGPQFIFQYYEEEERQRGNFPDRFSGHQFPNYSSELNVNALLLGDSALYLCASSLGLVYQETQYFGPGTRLLVL.

As to this clone: Other DNA sequences in this sample translate to the same CDR3. The J gene is TRBJ1-2, the V gene TRBV9, with a tentative D call TRBD1 (5 bases). Germline V gives CDR1 SGDLS, CDR2 YYNGEE. V was pared by 2 bases and J by 3 bases, with 8 bases between. CDR3 length: 13 residues. DNA of the CDR3: TGTGCCAGCAGCGTGGGGGGGGACTATGGCTACACCTTC. It is translated as CASSVGGDYGYTF.

The genes are TRBV7-3 and TRBJ2-1, with TRBD2 identical over 8 bases. V dropped 5 bases and J dropped 7; count of bases not matched to a gene: 25. The CDR3 consists of 20 residues. CDR1 and CDR2 (germline): SGHTA, FQGTGA. The CDR3 spells CASSTPTGTSRSWVGNEQFF. DNA of the CDR3: TGTGCCAGCAGCACCCCAACCGGGACTAGTAGGAGCTGGGTGGGGAATGAGCAGTTCTTC.

This chain joins TRBV10-2 and TRBJ2-3; 7 nucleotides line up with TRBD1. V was pared by 5 bases and J by 5 bases, with 4 bases of the junction left unmatched. CDR1 and CDR2 (germline): WSHSY, SAAADI. The CDR3 spans 13 residues. The CDR3 DNA sequence: TGCGCCAGCAGTACTACAGGGGAAGATACGCAGTATTTT. As protein: CASSTTGEDTQYF.

The chain joins TRBV30 to TRBJ2-1, with TRBD2 identical over 7 bases. The germline CDR1 and CDR2 sequences are GTSNPN and SVGIG (reference sequence). CDR3 length: 14 residues. V shed 3 bases, J shed 1 base, and the junction held 3 bases outside the gene matches. This CDR3 is CAWRASGSYNEQFF. CDR3 DNA: TGTGCCTGGAGGGCTAGCGGTTCCTACAATGAGCAGTTCTTC. Full variable domain (remainder filled in from reference TRBV30 and TRBJ2-1): SQTIHQWPATLVQPVGSPLSLECTVEGTSNPNLYWYRQAAGRGLQLLFYSVGIGQISSEVPQNLSASRPQDRQFILSSKKLLLSDSGFYLCAWRASGSYNEQFFGPGTRLTVL.

This chain connects TRBV2 to TRBJ1-1, with 7 bases aligning to TRBD1. The CDR3 runs 13 residues. Per the germline V gene, CDR1 is SNHLY and CDR2 is FYNNEI. J was trimmed by 5 bases and V by 8 bases; bases with no gene match: 8. Here the CDR3 DNA reads TGTGCCAGCGCACAGGGGAGTTGGACTGAAGCTTTCTTT. This translates into CASAQGSWTEAFF.

The chain uses TRBV5-1 and TRBJ2-3; TRBD1 matches 11 bases. V lost 3 bases, J lost 4 bases, and 7 bases stayed unmatched. The CDR3 sequence is 16 residues long. Germline lookup yields CDR1 SGHRS and CDR2 YFSETQ. The CDR3 is CASSSTPGQGADTQYF. As DNA, the CDR3 is TGCGCCAGCAGCTCGACTCCGGGACAGGGGGCAGATACGCAGTATTTT.

The chain employs TRBV5-1 and TRBJ1-1; maybe TRBD1 (5 bases). The CDR3 extends over 16 amino acids. Looked up from germline, CDR1 is SGHRS and CDR2 is YFSETQ. Trimming stripped 3 bases from V and 1 base from J, with 16 bases between. The CDR3 loop is CASSSGGELWNTEAFF. DNA for the CDR3: TGCGCCAGCAGCTCGGGAGGGGAATTATGGAACACTGAAGCTTTCTTT.

In DNA form, the CDR3 reads TGTGCCAGCAGCCTACAGGCCCGCACAGATACGCAGTATTTT. This translates into CASSLQARTDTQYF. The gene calls are TRBV9 and TRBJ2-3; maybe TRBD1 (5 bases). V dropped 4 bases and J dropped 1 base, with 10 bases sitting between them. The CDR3 totals 14 residues. CDR1 SGDLS and CDR2 YYNGEE come from the germline V gene.